The 14 T cell receptor beta chains below were found in one sample sequenced in a study of blood T cell repertoires in COVID-19. Produced via immunoSEQ multiplex PCR; TCRdb's table is partial and in-frame only. The sample records some 250,000 clones, roughly 79% being singletons. The sequenced material came from peripheral blood. These receptors all stem from a woman in her sixties with active or convalescent COVID-19.

The CDR3 bases are TGTGCCAGCAGTAAGGACAGGCTTTTGTCTGCTGGAAACACCATATATTTT. Amino acid sequence: CASSKDRLLSAGNTIYF. This rearrangement joins TRBV2 to TRBJ1-3; 7 bases are a match to TRBD1. The CDR3 contains 17 residues. V dropped 5 bases and J dropped 2; count of bases not matched to a gene: 12. The germline V gene has CDR1 SNHLY and CDR2 FYNNEI.

The rearrangement uses TRBV29-1 and TRBJ2-2, with 7 bases fitting TRBD1. Germline-derived CDR1 and CDR2 are SQVTM and ANQGSEA. The CDR3 is made up of 13 amino acids. Trimming cost V 4 bases and J 6 bases; bases outside gene matches: 5. Written as DNA, the CDR3 is TGCAGCGTTGTGGACCAGGGGGCCGGGGAGCTGTTTTTT. Amino acids: CSVVDQGAGELFF.

The chain combines TRBV5-4 with TRBJ1-2, with 10 bases matching TRBD1. V shed 4 bases, J shed 6 bases, and the junction held 12 bases outside the gene matches. The germline V gene encodes CDR1 SGHNT and CDR2 YYREEE (reference sequence). CDR3 size: 16 residues. CDR3 amino acids: CASSATGQGSLHGYTF. The CDR3 region has the DNA TGTGCCAGCAGCGCTACGGGACAGGGGAGCTTACATGGCTACACCTTC.

The chain carries TRBV2 and TRBJ2-5, with 11 nucleotides matching TRBD2. CDR3 length equals 15 residues. V shed 6 bases and J 2 bases; nucleotides not matched to a gene: 5. Germline CDR1 SNHLY, CDR2 FYNNEI. The CDR3 reads CASSPLAGGQETQYF. The CDR3 DNA reads as TGTGCCAGCAGCCCTTTAGCGGGGGGGCAAGAGACCCAGTACTTC.

V gene TRBV10-2 combines with J gene TRBJ1-6; TRBD1 matches 9 bases. The CDR3 is 15 residues long. CDR1 and CDR2 (germline): WSHSY, SAAADI. V was pared by 8 bases and J by 3 bases, with 5 bases of the junction left unmatched. The CDR3, as DNA: TGCGCCAGCGTTCCGACAGGGGGCTATAATTCACCCCTCCACTTT. Amino acids: CASVPTGGYNSPLHF.

This clone came up a few times. The V call is TRBV3-1 (or the pseudogene TRBV3-2), the J call TRBJ2-7, with D possibly being TRBD2 (6 bases). The V gene lost 3 bases and the J gene lost 3 bases, with 12 bases spanning the gap. Germline CDR1 LGHDT, CDR2 YNNKEL (reference sequence). The CDR3 runs to 14 residues. CDR3 bases: TGTGCCAGCAGCCAGGGTCTCGGGGGCTACGAGCAGTACTTC. Its protein is CASSQGLGGYEQYF.

The J gene is TRBJ2-3, the V gene TRBV6-5; maybe TRBD2 (7 bases). The CDR3 is made up of 14 amino acids. Germline CDR1 and CDR2: MNHEY and SVGAGI. V was clipped by 6 bases and J by 3 bases, with 13 bases between them. The CDR3 nucleotides are TGTGCCAGCAGGCGGGGGAGGGGGACAGATACGCAGTATTTT. This sequence encodes CASRRGRGTDTQYF.

The V gene is TRBV5-4, the J gene TRBJ2-7, with TRBD2 identical over 12 bases. The CDR3 is 14 amino acids. Trimming cost V 1 base and J 6 bases; bases outside gene matches: 2. The V gene's germline CDR1 is SGHNT and CDR2 YYREEE (reference sequence). The chain's CDR3 is CASSLRLAGVEQYF. CDR3 coding DNA: TGTGCCAGCAGCTTGAGACTAGCGGGGGTCGAGCAGTACTTC.

The chain recombines TRBV27 with TRBJ1-6, with D maybe TRBD1 (6 bases). V dropped 10 bases and J dropped 0 bases, with 13 bases sitting between them. This CDR3 spans 15 amino acids. Looked up from germline, CDR1 is MNHEY and CDR2 is SMNVEV (reference sequence). The CDR3 DNA reads TGTGCCACCCGGGACAAGAGCTCCTATAATTCACCCCTCCACTTT. It specifies CATRDKSSYNSPLHF.

Regarding this clone: The same CDR3 also results from other DNA sequences found in this sample. J is TRBJ2-3 and V is TRBV5-1, with 9 positions matching TRBD2. The V gene end was trimmed by 0 bases and the J gene end by 6 bases; junction bases not matched to a gene: 2. CDR3 length: 14 amino acids. CDR1 and CDR2 (germline): SGHRS, YFSETQ. CDR3: CASSLGTSADTQYF. The CDR3 nucleotides read TGCGCCAGCAGCTTGGGGACTAGCGCCGATACGCAGTATTTT.

Here the CDR3 DNA reads TGCGCCAGCAGCCAGAAAGAAGGACTGGATTACAATGAGCAGTTCTTC. This encodes CASSQKEGLDYNEQFF. The chain recombines TRBV4-1 with TRBJ2-1, with D possibly being TRBD2 (5 bases). CDR1 MGHRA and CDR2 YSYEKL come from the germline V gene. Trimming stripped 3 bases from V and 4 bases from J, with 16 bases between. The CDR3 contains 16 residues.

The CDR3 bases are TGTGCCTGGAGTGTTTCGACATTTGGTTCACCCCTCCACTTT. As protein: CAWSVSTFGSPLHF. The rearrangement links TRBV30 to TRBJ1-6; D remains ambiguous. V lost 0 bases, J lost 9 bases, and 12 bases lay in between. The CDR3 is 14 residues long. Germline V lookup: CDR1 GTSNPN, CDR2 SVGIG (reference sequence).

The chain has TRBV5-1 and TRBJ1-3, with TRBD1 as a possible D gene (5 bases). The germline gives CDR1 SGHRS, CDR2 YFSETQ. V lost 0 bases and J lost 0, with 13 bases in between. This CDR3 region has 17 residues. The CDR3 DNA is TGCGCCAGCAGCTTGGTCCCCAGGGTTAGCTCTGGAAACACCATATATTTT. Protein product: CASSLVPRVSSGNTIYF.

The V gene is TRBV7-2, the J gene TRBJ2-3; TRBD2 aligns across 8 bases. The V gene's germline CDR1 is SGHTA and CDR2 FQGNSA. The CDR3 is made up of 17 amino acids. The V gene end was trimmed by 0 bases and the J gene end by 6 bases; junction bases not matched to a gene: 11. CDR3 sequence reads: CASSLAVAGGGADTQYF. CDR3 in DNA: TGTGCCAGCAGCTTAGCAGTCGCGGGGGGCGGGGCGGATACGCAGTATTTT.